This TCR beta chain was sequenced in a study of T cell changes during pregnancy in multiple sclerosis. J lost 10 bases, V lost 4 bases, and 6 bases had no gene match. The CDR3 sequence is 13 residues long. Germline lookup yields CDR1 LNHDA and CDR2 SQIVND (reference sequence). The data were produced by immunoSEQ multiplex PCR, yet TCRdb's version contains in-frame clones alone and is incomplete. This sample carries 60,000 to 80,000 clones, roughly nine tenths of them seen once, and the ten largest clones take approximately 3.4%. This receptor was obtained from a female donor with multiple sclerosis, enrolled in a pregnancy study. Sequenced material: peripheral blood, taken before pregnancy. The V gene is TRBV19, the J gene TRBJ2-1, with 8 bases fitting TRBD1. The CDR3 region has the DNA TGTGCCAGTAGTACCGGGACAGGCTCAGAGCAGTTCTTC. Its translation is CASSTGTGSEQFF.